This T cell receptor (beta chain) was profiled in a study of beta chain features in type 1 diabetes. Germline CDR1 reads SGHRS; CDR2 reads YFSETQ. V shed 9 bases, J shed 8 bases, and the junction held 9 bases outside the gene matches. There are 12 residues in the CDR3. This clone was seen a few times. No antigen is known for it. Notes on the study in general: Significant though moderate, a shortening of TCRB CDR3s appeared in all four CD4+ subsets of Type 1 diabetes patients.

Expressed TCRB transcripts were sequenced, since all the RNA that had been isolated was reverse transcribed. Profiled with immunoSEQ multiplex PCR; TCRdb holds only in-frame clones, not every one. The repertoire holds about 700,000 clones, with 13% as singletons. Sequences were obtained from naive CD4+ T cells from blood. The sequence was collected from a man younger than 30 with type 1 diabetes. The chain has TRBV5-1 and TRBJ1-2; 8 positions agree with TRBD1. The CDR3: CATTDRDNGYTF. In DNA, the CDR3 is TGCGCCACCACGGACAGGGATAACGGCTACACCTTC. The complete variable domain, with remaining parts taken from reference TRBV5-1 and TRBJ1-2, reads KAGVTQTPRYLIKTRGQQVTLSCSPISGHRSVSWYQQTPGQGLQFLFEYFSETQRNKGNFPGRFSGRQFSNSRSEMNVSTLELGDSALYLCATTDRDNGYTFGSGTRLTVV.